This is a list of T cell receptor beta chains from one sample in a study of T cell responses to AZD1222 COVID-19 vaccine. Clones were sequenced by immunoSEQ multiplex PCR, and TCRdb holds only the in-frame ones, with some missing. The repertoire holds about 110,000 clones, with approximately 87% as singletons. Source: peripheral blood, taken 28 days after the second AZD1222 dose. The origin of the receptors is an adult who received the AZD1222 COVID-19 vaccine. CDR3s include the opening cysteine and the closing phenylalanine or tryptophan. D genes are given only for firm matches. The size of a clone is reported for some rows only, either as once, few or many, or as a class for expanded clones.

v_call	d_call	clone_size	j_call	cdr3_aa	cdr3_nt
TRBV4-3	TRBD2	NA	TRBJ2-3	CASSQESSGGADTQYF	TGCGCCAGCAGCCAAGAGAGTAGCGGGGGGGCTGATACGCAGTATTTT
TRBV18	NA	NA	TRBJ2-7	CASSPLGFSYEQYF	TGTGCCAGCTCACCACTGGGATTTTCCTACGAGCAGTACTTC
TRBV27	NA	NA	TRBJ1-2	CASPTDTSNYGYTF	TGTGCCAGCCCAACGGACACCTCTAACTATGGCTACACCTTC
TRBV19	NA	NA	TRBJ1-4	CASSPGPGEKLFF	TGTGCCAGTAGCCCTGGACCGGGGGAAAAACTGTTTTTT
TRBV4-3	NA	NA	TRBJ1-2	CASSQVPGSNYGYTF	TGCGCCAGCAGCCAAGTACCAGGGTCCAACTATGGCTACACCTTC
TRBV18	NA	NA	TRBJ2-2	CASSPPSSQVHTGELFF	TGTGCCAGCTCACCTCCGAGTAGTCAGGTTCACACCGGGGAGCTGTTTTTT
TRBV29-1	NA	NA	TRBJ1-2	CSVDHGRASNYGYTF	TGCAGCGTTGACCATGGGAGAGCATCTAACTATGGCTACACCTTC
TRBV10-1	TRBD2	NA	TRBJ2-7	CASSVSGSGNGSDEQYF	TGCGCCAGCAGTGTCTCTGGTAGCGGGAATGGTAGCGACGAGCAGTACTTC
TRBV2	TRBD1	NA	TRBJ1-1	CASSEEQGLGTEAFF	TGTGCCAGCAGTGAAGAACAGGGGCTAGGAACTGAAGCTTTCTTT
TRBV5-1	NA	few	TRBJ2-2	CASSFSQRATGELFF	TGCGCCAGCAGCTTTAGTCAGCGAGCAACCGGGGAGCTGTTTTTT
TRBV19	TRBD1	NA	TRBJ2-1	CASSIGGQGNEQFF	TGTGCCAGTAGTATTGGGGGACAGGGGAATGAGCAGTTCTTC
TRBV2	TRBD1	NA	TRBJ1-2	CASRGQGTNYGYTF	TGTGCCAGCAGGGGACAGGGAACAAACTATGGCTACACCTTC
TRBV18	NA	NA	TRBJ1-4	CASSPGAGREKLFF	TGTGCCAGCTCACCAGGGGCCGGGAGAGAAAAACTGTTTTTT
TRBV30	TRBD1	NA	TRBJ1-2	CAWRAISWTGKTSFYGYTF	TGTGCCTGGAGGGCCATATCCTGGACAGGCAAGACAAGTTTCTATGGCTACACCTTC
TRBV24-1	TRBD1	NA	TRBJ2-5	CATSDRTGDGETQYF	TGTGCCACCAGTGACCGGACAGGGGATGGAGAGACCCAGTACTTC
TRBV7-9	NA	NA	TRBJ2-7	CASSFPISYEQYF	TGTGCCAGCAGTTTCCCGATCTCCTACGAGCAGTACTTC
TRBV11-2	NA	NA	TRBJ1-2	CASSLFRADYGYTF	TGTGCCAGCAGCTTATTCAGGGCCGACTATGGCTACACCTTC
TRBV19	NA	NA	TRBJ2-2	CASRGAGELFF	TGTGCCAGTAGAGGGGCCGGGGAGCTGTTTTTT
TRBV6-2/TRBV6-3	TRBD2	NA	TRBJ2-1	CASSYGGGEIEQFF	TGTGCCAGCAGTTATGGCGGGGGAGAGATTGAGCAGTTCTTC
TRBV25-1	TRBD2	NA	TRBJ2-1	CASSDSLAGGFYNEQFF	TGTGCCAGCAGTGATAGTCTAGCGGGAGGATTTTACAATGAGCAGTTCTTC
TRBV6-5	NA	NA	TRBJ2-7	CASSPGNRWGEEYF	TGTGCCAGCAGTCCAGGGAACAGGTGGGGTGAGGAGTACTTC
TRBV3-1/TRBV3-2	NA	NA	TRBJ2-5	CASSQRFPETQYF	TGTGCCAGCAGCCAAAGATTTCCAGAGACCCAGTACTTC
TRBV5-5	NA	NA	TRBJ1-4	CASSRAGPPNEKLFF	TGTGCCAGCTCACGGGCCGGGCCCCCTAATGAAAAACTGTTTTTT
TRBV5-1	TRBD1	once	TRBJ1-6	CASSSGQGKSPLHF	TGCGCCAGCAGCTCGGGACAGGGTAAATCACCCCTCCACTTT
TRBV5-1	TRBD1	NA	TRBJ1-3	CASSRDPGGSGNTIYF	TGCGCCAGCAGCAGAGATCCAGGGGGCTCTGGAAACACCATATATTTT
TRBV7-2	NA	NA	TRBJ1-1	CASNPAGGRRTEAFF	TGTGCCAGCAACCCAGCTGGGGGGCGGAGAACTGAAGCTTTCTTT
TRBV6-5	TRBD1	NA	TRBJ1-2	CASSYLDREWSGYTF	TGTGCCAGCAGTTACCTTGACAGGGAATGGTCTGGCTACACCTTC
TRBV7-2	NA	NA	TRBJ2-3	CASSLDRFPKEGQYF	TGTGCCAGCAGCTTAGACAGGTTCCCGAAAGAGGGGCAGTATTTT
TRBV24-1	TRBD2	NA	TRBJ2-1	CATSDASGHYNEQFF	TGTGCCACCAGTGATGCTAGCGGGCATTACAATGAGCAGTTCTTC
TRBV13	NA	NA	TRBJ1-4	CASSTRQNNEKLFF	TGTGCCAGCAGCACCAGACAGAACAATGAAAAACTGTTTTTT
TRBV5-1	TRBD1	NA	TRBJ1-1	CASSWEGQGNTEAFF	TGCGCCAGCAGCTGGGAGGGACAGGGGAACACTGAAGCTTTCTTT
TRBV12-3/TRBV12-4	NA	NA	TRBJ2-2	CASSSAGELFF	TGTGCCAGCAGTTCAGCCGGGGAGCTGTTTTTT